The T cell receptor beta chain described here comes from a study of blood T cells in healthy people across ages. Study-wide results and caveats: The diversity estimates, figures obtained from one million T cells, were considered underestimates. Possibly, changes in expanded clonotypes were confounded because donor CMV status was unknown.

The V end was cut by 4 bases, the J end by 2 bases, with 18 bases between. This CDR3 has 15 residues. From germline, CDR1 is SQVTM and CDR2 ANQGSEA. Roughly 10 milliliters of peripheral blood were drawn from each donor. About this clonotype itself: Its antigen is still unknown.

The use of a sample-barcoded 5' primer and a J-beta primer mix characterized a second PCR of about 7 to 12 cycles. Every single cDNA molecule received a tag from a template-switch adaptor with 12 random nucleotides. TCRdb redid the calling of the 5' RACE reads with MiXCR, one entry per CDR3 protein. The sample holds hundreds of thousands of distinct CDR3 sequences; 58% are singletons and the top ten take over 30%. Material: blood. This TCR was recovered from a man between 60 and 75 years old in good health. This chain uses TRBV29-1 with TRBJ2-7, with D maybe TRBD1 (6 bases). CDR3 DNA: TGCAGCGTTGGGCAGGGGAAGATTGATGCCTACGAGCAGTACTTC. It codes for CSVGQGKIDAYEQYF.